Reported below is one T cell receptor (beta chain). The entry originates in a study of blood T cell repertoires in COVID-19. CDR1 MNHEY and CDR2 SMNVEV come from the germline V gene (reference sequence). V shed 5 bases, J shed 3 bases, and the junction held 13 bases outside the gene matches. The CDR3 has 18 amino acids. Repertoires were generated with immunoSEQ multiplex PCR, while TCRdb's copy carries only in-frame clones and drops some. The profile shows 60,000 to 85,000 clones, roughly 90% of them singletons. Sequencing was carried out using peripheral blood. The V gene is TRBV27, the J gene TRBJ2-3; TRBD2 agrees at 11 bases. The sequence came from a man aged 50 or older with active COVID-19. The CDR3 reads CASSRGTSGSRKTDTQYF. As DNA, the CDR3 is TGTGCCAGCAGTAGGGGAACTAGCGGGAGTAGGAAAACAGATACGCAGTATTTT.